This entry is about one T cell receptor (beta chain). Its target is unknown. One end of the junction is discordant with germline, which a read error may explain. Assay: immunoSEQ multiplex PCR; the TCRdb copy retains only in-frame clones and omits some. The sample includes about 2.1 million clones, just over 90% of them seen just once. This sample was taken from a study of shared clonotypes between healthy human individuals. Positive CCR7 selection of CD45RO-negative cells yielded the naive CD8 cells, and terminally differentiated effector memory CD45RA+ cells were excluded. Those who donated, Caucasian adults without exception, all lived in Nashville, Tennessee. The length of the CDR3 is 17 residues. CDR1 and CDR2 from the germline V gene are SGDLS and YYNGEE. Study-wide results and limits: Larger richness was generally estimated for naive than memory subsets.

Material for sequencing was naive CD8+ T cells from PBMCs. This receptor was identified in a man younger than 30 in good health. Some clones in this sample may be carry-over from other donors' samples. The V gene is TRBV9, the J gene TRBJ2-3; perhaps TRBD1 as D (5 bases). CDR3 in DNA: TGTGCCAGCAGCTTCCTCCCAAGGGAAACAGGCACAGATGCGCAGTATTTT. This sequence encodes CASSFLPRETGTDAQYF.